Presented here are 27 T cell receptor beta chains from one specimen sequenced in a study of radiotherapy plus CTLA-4 blockade in lung cancer. Method: immunoSEQ multiplex PCR; TCRdb's copy keeps in-frame clones and lacks some. The sample has 50,000 to 70,000 clones; around 80% are singletons. Here the sequenced sample was peripheral blood, taken from a patient treated with radiotherapy plus ipilimumab. Receptor source: a human donor with non-small cell lung cancer who had a partial response to radiotherapy plus ipilimumab.

The chain employs TRBV4-1 and TRBJ2-3; 7 nucleotides align to TRBD1. Germline trimming cut 1 base from V and 0 bases from J; bases unmatched to any gene: 13. CDR1 is MGHRA, CDR2 YSYEKL, per germline. The CDR3 loop spans 19 amino acids. The CDR3 DNA reads TGCGCCAGCAGCCAAGGGATCGTTCAGGGGGACACTAGCACAGATACGCAGTATTTT. Its protein product is CASSQGIVQGDTSTDTQYF.

V gene TRBV7-3 combines with J gene TRBJ2-1; TRBD2 aligns across 9 bases. This CDR3 is built from 14 residues. Per the germline V gene, CDR1 is SGHTA and CDR2 is FQGTGA. With V trimmed by 2 bases and J by 9 bases, 5 bases remained unmatched. The CDR3 DNA reads as TGTGCCAGCAGCTTAGAGGGACTAGCTGGTGAGCAGTTCTTC. This gives the protein CASSLEGLAGEQFF. The complete variable domain, with remaining parts taken from reference TRBV7-3 and TRBJ2-1, reads GAGVSQTPSNKVTEKGKYVELRCDPISGHTALYWYRQSLGQGPEFLIYFQGTGAADDSGLPNDRFFAVRPEGSVSTLKIQRTERGDSAVYLCASSLEGLAGEQFFGPGTRLTVL.

The chain couples TRBV5-1 to TRBJ2-5; weak D call: TRBD2 (5 bases). The CDR3 runs to 15 residues. V lost 4 bases and J lost 3, with 16 bases in between. Per germline, CDR1 SGHRS and CDR2 YFSETQ. Written as DNA, the CDR3 is TGCGCCAGCAGCCGCAACCTACTAGGTGAAGAGACCCAGTACTTC. It codes for CASSRNLLGEETQYF.

The chain recombines TRBV13 with TRBJ2-5; 7 positions match TRBD1. The J call may be in error: the DNA end matches TRBJ2-7 better. The CDR3 is 14 residues long. The germline gives CDR1 PRHDT, CDR2 FYEKMQ (reference sequence). DNA for the CDR3: TGTGCCAGCAGCTCTGGGGACAGTGGGGCCGAGCAGTACTTC. Encoded protein: CASSSGDSGAEQYF.

The chain couples TRBV2 to TRBJ1-6; D not resolved. The CDR3 sequence is 15 residues long. The ends were cut back, 7 bases at V and 6 bases at J, with 16 bases in the middle. The germline V gene encodes CDR1 SNHLY and CDR2 FYNNEI. The CDR3 DNA sequence: TGTGCCAGCATTATGATACGGGGAGTTAATTCACCCCTCCACTTT. Its protein is CASIMIRGVNSPLHF. The full variable domain, rest sourced from reference TRBV2 and TRBJ1-6, is EPEVTQTPSHQVTQMGQEVILRCVPISNHLYFYWYRQILGQKVEFLVSFYNNEISEKSEIFDDQFSVERPDGSNFTLKIRSTKLEDSAMYFCASIMIRGVNSPLHFGNGTRLTVT.

This chain joins TRBV7-2 and TRBJ1-2, with a tentative D call TRBD1 (6 bases). V dropped 2 bases and J dropped 5 bases, with 9 bases sitting between them. The CDR3 spans 13 residues. CDR1 is SGHTA and CDR2 is FQGNSA in the germline V gene. The CDR3 nucleotides read TGTGCCAGCAGCTTACTCCAGGGGTATGGCTACACCTTC. It translates to CASSLLQGYGYTF.

V and J are TRBV19 and TRBJ1-1, with TRBD1 as a possible D gene (5 bases). CDR3 size: 13 residues. The V gene lost 8 bases and the J gene lost 7 bases, with 17 bases spanning the gap. Per germline, CDR1 LNHDA and CDR2 SQIVND (reference sequence). In DNA form, the CDR3 reads TGTGCCAGTGCCCATACAGGCTCGGGTGAAGCTTTCTTT. Amino acid sequence: CASAHTGSGEAFF.

This clone was picked up one time. The chain uses TRBV7-3 and TRBJ2-3; tentatively, D is TRBD2 (6 bases). CDR3 length equals 15 residues. CDR1 and CDR2 (germline): SGHTA, FQGTGA. V lost 3 bases and J 0 bases, leaving 10 bases between the germline ends. The CDR3 nucleotides read TGTGCCAGCAGCTTTAGCGGAGCCAGCACAGATACGCAGTATTTT. Protein sequence: CASSFSGASTDTQYF. The full variable domain, rest sourced from reference TRBV7-3 and TRBJ2-3, is GAGVSQTPSNKVTEKGKYVELRCDPISGHTALYWYRQSLGQGPEFLIYFQGTGAADDSGLPNDRFFAVRPEGSVSTLKIQRTERGDSAVYLCASSFSGASTDTQYFGPGTRLTVL.

Here the CDR3 reads CASSSGVAHQETQYF. The CDR3 DNA reads TGTGCCAGCAGTTCCGGGGTAGCGCACCAAGAGACCCAGTACTTC. This chain connects TRBV28 to TRBJ2-5; D may be TRBD2 (5 bases). This CDR3 is built from 15 residues. Trimming took off 4 bases at V and 0 bases at J, with 12 bases between the two ends. The germline V gene encodes CDR1 MDHEN and CDR2 SYDVKM.

The chain carries TRBV4-1 and TRBJ2-1; D is ambiguous. The V gene's germline CDR1 is MGHRA and CDR2 YSYEKL. Trimming cost V 1 base and J 1 base, with 8 bases left between them. The CDR3 runs 15 residues. CDR3: CASSQGSGSYNEQFF. The CDR3 DNA reads TGCGCCAGCAGCCAAGGCTCAGGTTCCTACAATGAGCAGTTCTTC.

This clone was counted a few times. This rearrangement joins TRBV7-9 to TRBJ2-1; 12 positions match TRBD2. CDR1 is SEHNR, CDR2 FQNEAQ, per germline (reference sequence). The CDR3 runs to 16 residues. J gave up 1 base and V 6 bases, and 4 bases lay outside the gene matches. CDR3 region: CASRSLAGGSYNEQFF. The CDR3 nucleotides read TGTGCCAGCAGGTCCCTAGCGGGGGGGTCCTACAATGAGCAGTTCTTC. Combining the CDR3 with reference TRBV7-9 and TRBJ2-1 gives the whole variable domain DTGVSQNPRHKITKRGQNVTFRCDPISEHNRLYWYRQTLGQGPEFLTYFQNEAQLEKSRLLSDRFSAERPKGSFSTLEIQRTEQGDSAMYLCASRSLAGGSYNEQFFGPGTRLTVL.

The V call is TRBV6-1, the J call TRBJ2-7; D call uncertain. CDR3 length equals 13 residues. Looked up from germline, CDR1 is MNHNS and CDR2 is SASEGT. Between the trimmed V and J ends, which lost 7 bases and 3 bases, there was a span of 13 bases. CDR3 protein: CASTREVNYEQYF. CDR3 DNA: TGTGCCAGCACTCGCGAGGTGAACTACGAGCAGTACTTC.

The chain links TRBV29-1 to TRBJ2-7; tentatively, D is TRBD2 (5 bases). Trimming removed 4 bases from V and 3 bases from J, with 7 bases in between. Germline V gene lookup returns CDR1 SQVTM and CDR2 ANQGSEA. The CDR3 runs to 11 residues. CDR3 sequence reads: CSVVGGYEQYF. The CDR3 DNA reads TGCAGCGTTGTAGGAGGCTACGAGCAGTACTTC.

The chain combines TRBV29-1 with TRBJ1-2, with 11 bases fitting TRBD1. V was clipped by 2 bases and J by 4 bases; unmatched bases: 6. The CDR3 is 15 amino acids. Germline CDR1 and CDR2: SQVTM and ANQGSEA. CDR3 sequence (DNA): TGCAGCGTTGAACCACGGGACAGGGGGGCCTATGGCTACACCTTC. The encoded protein is CSVEPRDRGAYGYTF.

This chain joins TRBV4-1 and TRBJ2-1; D possibly corresponds to TRBD2 (5 bases). There are 15 residues in the CDR3. The V end lost 1 base, the J end lost 9 bases, and 16 bases lay between the germline ends. Germline CDR1 is MGHRA and CDR2 is YSYEKL. CDR3 DNA sequence: TGCGCCAGCAGCCAAGTTGGTCTAGCTGTTACTGAGCAGTTCTTC. The encoded protein is CASSQVGLAVTEQFF.

The chain is built from TRBV6-5 and TRBJ1-3; 11 bases fit TRBD1. The J call could be wrong; TRBJ2-2 is a better fit for the DNA end. Per the germline V gene, CDR1 is MNHEY and CDR2 is SVGAGI. The CDR3 length is 14 residues. The CDR3 sequence is CASRGQGDTGELFF. As DNA, the CDR3 is TGTGCCAGCAGGGGACAGGGGGACACCGGGGAGCTGTTTTTT.

The genes are TRBV6-5 and TRBJ2-7; 7 positions match TRBD1. The CDR3 totals 16 residues. V lost 4 bases, J lost 1 base, and 10 bases stayed unmatched. In germline, CDR1 is MNHEY, CDR2 SVGAGI. This CDR3 reads CASSSLTGVGSYEQYF. As DNA, the CDR3 is TGTGCCAGCAGTTCCTTAACAGGGGTTGGATCCTACGAGCAGTACTTC.

This clone has at least ten counts. The chain uses TRBV13 and TRBJ1-2, with a tentative D call TRBD1 (5 bases). V lost 1 base, J lost 6 bases, and 12 bases lay in between. The CDR3 consists of 14 residues. Germline assignment: CDR1 PRHDT and CDR2 FYEKMQ (reference sequence). CDR3 DNA: TGTGCCAGCAGCTTAGTAGTGGGAGGGGATGGCTACACCTTC. Translation: CASSLVVGGDGYTF.

The rearrangement uses TRBV6-6 and TRBJ1-6; the match to TRBD1 covers 8 bases. Unmatched junction bases numbered 7, after V lost 3 bases and J lost 9 bases. There are 15 residues in the CDR3. Germline loops: CDR1 MNHNY, CDR2 SVGAGI (reference sequence). The CDR3, as DNA: TGTGCCAGCAGTTATGCCGGGACAGGAGGTTCACCCCTCCACTTT. Its protein product is CASSYAGTGGSPLHF.

The table lists this clone with a count of one. This chain's CDR3 is CASTSIRQGGNTEAFF. The DNA for the CDR3 is TGTGCCAGTACCAGTATACGGCAGGGGGGGAACACTGAAGCTTTCTTT. This chain uses TRBV19 with TRBJ1-1, with TRBD1 identical over 7 bases. V lost 7 bases and J lost 1; bases outside the gene matches: 12. This CDR3 spans 16 amino acids. The germline V gene encodes CDR1 LNHDA and CDR2 SQIVND (reference sequence).

This chain joins TRBV7-8 and TRBJ1-5; no definite D call. The CDR3 covers 14 residues. Germline V lookup: CDR1 SGHVS, CDR2 FQNEAQ. The V and J ends lost 6 bases and 7 bases respectively, with 16 bases between them. CDR3 loop: CASSGYSTMQPQHF. The CDR3 nucleotides are TGTGCCAGCAGTGGTTATAGTACGATGCAGCCCCAGCATTTT.

The rearrangement uses TRBV6-6 and TRBJ2-7; D perhaps matches TRBD2 (6 bases). V shed 8 bases and J shed 0 bases, with 8 bases lying between them. Germline V gene data show CDR1 as MNHNY and CDR2 as SVGAGI (reference sequence). The CDR3 is 12 amino acids. For the CDR3, the DNA is TGTGCCAGCGAGGGACTCTCCTACGAGCAGTACTTC. Translating it yields CASEGLSYEQYF.

V is TRBV5-5 and J is TRBJ2-3; maybe TRBD2 (6 bases). Trimming pared 4 bases from V and 4 bases from J, leaving 16 bases between. Germline CDR1 and CDR2: SGHKS and YYEKEE (reference sequence). The CDR3 is made up of 15 amino acids. The CDR3 region has the DNA TGTGCCAGCAGCCGGGACTGGGGAAATTCAGATACGCAGTATTTT. It yields the protein CASSRDWGNSDTQYF.

CDR3 amino acids: CASSEWRGQGNQPQHF. CDR3 sequence (DNA): TGTGCCAGCAGTGAATGGAGGGGGCAGGGCAATCAGCCCCAGCATTTT. The rearrangement uses TRBV6-1 and TRBJ1-5; 7 bases fit TRBD1. The germline V gene encodes CDR1 MNHNS and CDR2 SASEGT. J was trimmed by 2 bases and V by 2 bases; bases with no gene match: 6. The CDR3 spans 16 residues.

This clone was detected once. The chain couples TRBV9 to TRBJ1-2; D call uncertain. Germline values: CDR1 SGDLS, CDR2 YYNGEE. Between the trimmed V and J ends, which lost 4 bases and 4 bases, there was a span of 14 bases. The CDR3 is 14 amino acids. The CDR3 DNA sequence: TGTGCCAGCAGCCCCCGTGGTAGGAGCTATGGCTACACCTTC. It encodes CASSPRGRSYGYTF.

The V and J genes are TRBV4-3 and TRBJ1-2, with a weak D call TRBD1 (6 bases). The V end lost 2 bases, the J end lost 5 bases, and 15 bases lay between the germline ends. This CDR3 is 15 amino acids long. Germline CDR1 and CDR2: LGHNA and YSLEER. CDR3 amino acids: CASSQSRTDGYGYTF. The DNA of the CDR3 is TGCGCCAGCAGCCAATCCAGGACAGATGGGTATGGCTACACCTTC.

The rearrangement links TRBV5-5 to TRBJ1-2, with D tentatively TRBD1 (6 bases). Trimming left V 0 bases short and J 7 bases short, with 16 bases between. Germline assignment: CDR1 SGHKS and CDR2 YYEKEE (reference sequence). The CDR3 contains 15 residues. The DNA of the CDR3 is TGTGCCAGCAGCTTGGTTGCAGGACAGACACCTGGCTACACCTTC. It translates to CASSLVAGQTPGYTF. The whole variable domain, filled in from reference TRBV5-5 and TRBJ1-2, reads DAGVTQSPTHLIKTRGQQVTLRCSPISGHKSVSWYQQVLGQGPQFIFQYYEKEERGRGNFPDRFSARQFPNYSSELNVNALLLGDSALYLCASSLVAGQTPGYTFGSGTRLTVV.